Reported below is one T cell receptor beta chain. The CDR3 covers 16 residues. Germline assignment: CDR1 ENHRY and CDR2 SYGVKD. Losses at the gene ends were 8 bases for V and 1 base for J; bases not matched to a gene: 13. This sample is drawn from a study of blood T cell repertoires in COVID-19. Assay used: immunoSEQ multiplex PCR; TCRdb lists only in-frame clones, some missing. The sample yields some 120,000 clones, 90% seen once. Sequencing was done on a sample of peripheral blood. This chain links TRBV10-3 with TRBJ1-1; 7 bases are a match to TRBD1. The receptor comes from a man aged 55 to 69 with COVID-19, enrolled during active disease. CDR3 in DNA: TGTGCCATCGCACCTCGGGACAGACGGGGGAACACTGAAGCTTTCTTT. It specifies CAIAPRDRRGNTEAFF.